The rows below give T cell receptor beta chains drawn from one sample of a study of blood T cell repertoires in COVID-19. The assay was immunoSEQ multiplex PCR, and TCRdb's table has in-frame clones only and misses some. This table holds roughly 90,000 clones, around 90% found once. The specimen was peripheral blood. These TCRs come from a man aged 50 to 59 with COVID-19, enrolled during active disease. Each CDR3 is given with its conserved first and last residue. A D gene is named only where the DNA matches it firmly. A clone size is listed for some rows: how often the clone was seen (once, few, many), or a class if it is expanded.

j_call: TRBJ2-1; clone_size: .; d_call: TRBD2; v_call: TRBV24-1; cdr3_nt: TGTGCCACCAGGGGGGATAGCGGGGCCAATGAGCAGTTCTTC; cdr3_aa: CATRGDSGANEQFF
j_call: TRBJ1-6; clone_size: .; d_call: TRBD1; v_call: TRBV5-4; cdr3_nt: TGTGCCAGCAGCGCGGGGACAGGCCATTCACCCCTCCACTTT; cdr3_aa: CASSAGTGHSPLHF
j_call: TRBJ1-2; clone_size: .; d_call: TRBD1; v_call: TRBV19; cdr3_nt: TGTGCCAGTAGTCCCAGGACAGGGGGGACATCTAACTATGGCTACACCTTC; cdr3_aa: CASSPRTGGTSNYGYTF
j_call: TRBJ2-7; clone_size: .; d_call: TRBD2; v_call: TRBV15; cdr3_nt: TGTGCCACCCGACTAGCGGGGGGGCCGGACGAGCAGTACTTC; cdr3_aa: CATRLAGGPDEQYF
j_call: TRBJ2-4; clone_size: .; d_call: TRBD2; v_call: TRBV6-2/TRBV6-3; cdr3_nt: TGTGCCAGCAGTTACGGCGGGGGCAAAAACATTCAGTACTTC; cdr3_aa: CASSYGGGKNIQYF
j_call: TRBJ2-7; clone_size: .; d_call: TRBD1; v_call: TRBV27; cdr3_nt: TGTGCCAGCAGTCTCGGGACAGGGCGACGCTACGAGCAGTACTTC; cdr3_aa: CASSLGTGRRYEQYF
j_call: TRBJ2-7; clone_size: .; d_call: TRBD1; v_call: TRBV6-2/TRBV6-3; cdr3_nt: TGTGCCAGCAGCCCCCCGACAGGGACCTACGAGCAGTACTTC; cdr3_aa: CASSPPTGTYEQYF
j_call: TRBJ1-3; clone_size: .; d_call: .; v_call: TRBV14; cdr3_nt: TGTGCCAGCAGCCAAAGCCGGGGTCATGGAAACACCATATATTTT; cdr3_aa: CASSQSRGHGNTIYF
j_call: TRBJ1-6; clone_size: .; d_call: TRBD1; v_call: TRBV5-5; cdr3_nt: TGTGCCAGCAGCTTGTGGACAGGGGGAATCTCCTATAATTCACCCCTCCACTTT; cdr3_aa: CASSLWTGGISYNSPLHF
j_call: TRBJ1-3; clone_size: few; d_call: TRBD1; v_call: TRBV29-1; cdr3_nt: TGCAGCGTAGGGGGACAGGTCGGAAACACCATATATTTT; cdr3_aa: CSVGGQVGNTIYF
j_call: TRBJ1-3; clone_size: .; d_call: TRBD1; v_call: TRBV18; cdr3_nt: TGTGCCAGCTCCGGACAGGGGATCGGAAACACCATATATTTT; cdr3_aa: CASSGQGIGNTIYF
j_call: TRBJ1-1; clone_size: .; d_call: .; v_call: TRBV18; cdr3_nt: TGTGCCAGCTCACAGCGGGAGAACACTGAAGCTTTCTTT; cdr3_aa: CASSQRENTEAFF
j_call: TRBJ2-1; clone_size: .; d_call: .; v_call: TRBV28; cdr3_nt: TGTGCCAGCAACGAGAGGGTATACAATGAGCAGTTCTTC; cdr3_aa: CASNERVYNEQFF
j_call: TRBJ2-1; clone_size: .; d_call: .; v_call: TRBV3-1/TRBV3-2; cdr3_nt: TGTGCCAGCAGCCAAGATTTTACTAAGCAGTTCTTC; cdr3_aa: CASSQDFTKQFF
j_call: TRBJ2-2; clone_size: .; d_call: .; v_call: TRBV5-1; cdr3_nt: TGCGCCAGCAGCCTGGTAGTCGGCGGGGAGCTGTTTTTT; cdr3_aa: CASSLVVGGELFF
j_call: TRBJ1-2; clone_size: .; d_call: TRBD1; v_call: TRBV7-8; cdr3_nt: TGTGCCAGCAGCTGGGGCAGGGGGCCTGGATATGGCTACACCTTC; cdr3_aa: CASSWGRGPGYGYTF
j_call: TRBJ1-1; clone_size: .; d_call: .; v_call: TRBV15; cdr3_nt: TGTGCCACCAGCAGCGGGTCCTTCGCGGCTTTCTTT; cdr3_aa: CATSSGSFAAFF
j_call: TRBJ2-3; clone_size: .; d_call: .; v_call: TRBV6-5; cdr3_nt: TGTGCCAGCAACACAGGTGGAACTAGCACAGATACGCAGTATTTT; cdr3_aa: CASNTGGTSTDTQYF
j_call: TRBJ2-1; clone_size: .; d_call: TRBD2; v_call: TRBV7-2; cdr3_nt: TGTGCCAGCACCCTGACTAGCGGGTACAATGAGCAGTTCTTC; cdr3_aa: CASTLTSGYNEQFF
j_call: TRBJ1-6; clone_size: .; d_call: .; v_call: TRBV3-1/TRBV3-2; cdr3_nt: TGTGCCAGCAGCCAAGGGCTTAATAATTCACCCCTCCACTTT; cdr3_aa: CASSQGLNNSPLHF
j_call: TRBJ2-2; clone_size: .; d_call: .; v_call: TRBV6-6; cdr3_nt: TGTGCCAGCAGTTCGGGAGCAGGGGGGACCGGGGAGCTGTTTTTT; cdr3_aa: CASSSGAGGTGELFF
j_call: TRBJ1-1; clone_size: .; d_call: .; v_call: TRBV2; cdr3_nt: TGTGCCAGCAGTGAATTTATGAACACTGAAGCTTTCTTT; cdr3_aa: CASSEFMNTEAFF
j_call: TRBJ2-1; clone_size: .; d_call: .; v_call: TRBV4-2; cdr3_nt: TGTGCCAGCAGCCAAGCGATCTCGAGCTCCTACAATGAGCAGTTCTTC; cdr3_aa: CASSQAISSSYNEQFF
j_call: TRBJ2-3; clone_size: .; d_call: .; v_call: TRBV19; cdr3_nt: TGTGCCAGTAGTATTTCGGGACAACAAAAGACGCAGTATTTT; cdr3_aa: CASSISGQQKTQYF
j_call: TRBJ1-2; clone_size: .; d_call: TRBD1; v_call: TRBV10-3; cdr3_nt: TGTGCCATCAGTGAGGACAGGGTTGCGGGCTACACCTTC; cdr3_aa: CAISEDRVAGYTF
j_call: TRBJ2-5; clone_size: .; d_call: TRBD2; v_call: TRBV4-1; cdr3_nt: TGCGCCAGCAGCCAAGACGGGGCGGGGGGGCCAGAAGAGACCCAGTACTTC; cdr3_aa: CASSQDGAGGPEETQYF
j_call: TRBJ1-1; clone_size: .; d_call: .; v_call: TRBV28; cdr3_nt: TGTGCCAGCACCTTTCCCAACATCCGGAACACTGAAGCTTTCTTT; cdr3_aa: CASTFPNIRNTEAFF
j_call: TRBJ2-1; clone_size: .; d_call: .; v_call: TRBV18; cdr3_nt: TGTGCCAGCTCACGCCTCAGCTCGGGGGGCGAAATCAATGAGCAGTTCTTC; cdr3_aa: CASSRLSSGGEINEQFF